This record covers a single TCR beta chain. Libraries were prepared by immunoSEQ multiplex PCR; TCRdb keeps only in-frame clonotypes and omits some of them. The sample consists of around 93,000 clones, about 87% of them appearing once. This entry comes from a study of OX40 agonist ivuxolimab in advanced cancers. CDR1 is SGHAT and CDR2 is FQDESV in the germline V gene (reference sequence). The CDR3 length is 14 residues. V was shortened by 2 bases and J by 1 base, with 9 bases between the two germline ends. This specimen was CD4+ or CD8+ T cells sorted from blood, taken in a trial of the OX40 agonist ivuxolimab. This TCR derives from an adult with an advanced solid tumor such as melanoma, head and neck, liver or kidney cancer. The V gene is TRBV11-1, the J gene TRBJ2-7, with D unresolved. The CDR3 loop is CASSLRLESYEQYF. CDR3 nucleotides: TGTGCCAGCAGCTTAAGGCTGGAGTCCTACGAGCAGTACTTC.